This T cell receptor beta chain stems from a study of OX40 agonist ivuxolimab in advanced cancers. The overall study: Patients were roughly 83% male with ages roughly 20 to 90, mean 60.

V was trimmed by 4 bases and J by 5 bases, leaving 15 bases between them. Germline CDR1 and CDR2: MNHNS and SASEGT. The CDR3 consists of 15 residues. Measured with immunoSEQ multiplex PCR; TCRdb has only the in-frame clones, and not every one. The repertoire consists of approximately 63,000 clones, with just over 85% occurring once and the leading ten covering approximately 1.1%. The specimen comprised CD4+ or CD8+ T cells sorted from blood, sampled in a trial of the OX40 agonist ivuxolimab. The chain combines TRBV6-1 with TRBJ2-1; D might be TRBD1 (6 bases). The source of this sequence is an adult with an advanced solid tumor such as melanoma, head and neck, liver or kidney cancer. CDR3 sequence (DNA): TGTGCCAGCAGTGGAGGACAGTCTTTCAACAATGAGCAGTTCTTC. Residues: CASSGGQSFNNEQFF.